What follows are 25 T cell receptor beta chains derived from one specimen sequenced in a study of T-cell memory formation after mild COVID-19. One entry per CDR3 protein, called by TCRdb with MiXCR from the 5' RACE reads. The sample shows hundreds of thousands of distinct CDR3 sequences, 25% to 30% of them seen only once. The source material was PBMCs or a T cell subset sorted from them (not recorded which). The origin of the receptors is an adult woman who had mild COVID-19 (a few samples of this study predate the infection). Cell type and time point are not known.

The chain employs TRBV19 and TRBJ2-1; perhaps TRBD2 as D (5 bases). Germline CDR1 reads LNHDA; CDR2 reads SQIVND (reference sequence). The CDR3 has 16 residues. Trimming pared 5 bases from V and 0 bases from J, leaving 14 bases between. The DNA for the CDR3 is TGTGCCAGTAGTTCGGACGGGATCAGCTCCTACAATGAGCAGTTCTTC. It translates to CASSSDGISSYNEQFF.

The V and J genes are TRBV4-3 and TRBJ1-4, with a possible D match to TRBD1 (6 bases). The CDR3 spans 16 residues. Trimming took off 0 bases at V and 7 bases at J, with 15 bases between the two ends. CDR1 is LGHNA, CDR2 YSLEER, per germline. The chain's CDR3 is CASSQEGGTGFEKLFF. CDR3 coding DNA: TGCGCCAGCAGCCAAGAGGGTGGTACAGGGTTTGAAAAACTGTTTTTT.

The J gene is TRBJ2-1, the V gene TRBV6-2 or TRBV6-3; TRBD2 matches 7 bases. V trimming: 6 bases; J trimming: 12 bases; junction bases outside the gene matches: 14. Germline CDR1 is MNHEY and CDR2 is SVGEGT. CDR3 length: 14 residues. The CDR3 protein is CASRRSSGSFAQFF. The CDR3 DNA is TGTGCCAGCAGAAGATCTAGCGGCTCCTTTGCGCAGTTCTTC.

The chain couples TRBV5-1 to TRBJ2-1; D gene uncertain. The V gene's germline CDR1 is SGHRS and CDR2 YFSETQ. CDR3 length: 15 amino acids. Trimming pared 3 bases from V and 0 bases from J, leaving 10 bases between. CDR3: CASSSVRSSYNEQFF. The CDR3 DNA sequence: TGCGCCAGCAGCTCCGTCAGAAGCTCCTACAATGAGCAGTTCTTC. Supplemented by reference TRBV5-1 and TRBJ2-1, the full variable domain reads KAGVTQTPRYLIKTRGQQVTLSCSPISGHRSVSWYQQTPGQGLQFLFEYFSETQRNKGNFPGRFSGRQFSNSRSEMNVSTLELGDSALYLCASSSVRSSYNEQFFGPGTRLTVL.

The chain links TRBV7-9 to TRBJ1-1; D call uncertain. The CDR3 runs to 15 residues. V lost 2 bases and J 1 base, leaving 11 bases between the germline ends. CDR1 is SEHNR and CDR2 is FQNEAQ in the germline V gene (reference sequence). CDR3 residues: CASSLYRGGNTEAFF. The CDR3 region has the DNA TGTGCCAGCAGCTTATACCGAGGAGGGAACACTGAAGCTTTCTTT.

This sequence joins TRBV7-2 and TRBJ1-5; 7 nucleotides match TRBD1. The germline gives CDR1 SGHTA, CDR2 FQGNSA. J was trimmed by 2 bases and V by 8 bases; bases with no gene match: 9. The CDR3 covers 15 residues. The CDR3: CASYEQGTCNQPQHF. The CDR3 nucleotides read TGTGCCAGCTATGAACAGGGGACATGCAATCAGCCCCAGCATTTT.

V and J are TRBV6-2 or TRBV6-3 and TRBJ1-1, with TRBD1 matching 7 bases. CDR3 length equals 16 residues. Trimming removed 8 bases from V and 3 bases from J; junction bases left unmatched: 15. Germline V gene data show CDR1 as MNHEY and CDR2 as SVGEGT. The CDR3 protein is CASSPEGARLDTEAFF. For the CDR3, the DNA is TGTGCCAGCTCTCCGGAGGGGGCGAGATTAGACACTGAAGCTTTCTTT.

The table lists this clonotype with a few counts. This rearrangement joins TRBV20-1 to TRBJ1-4, with 7 bases identical to TRBD1. The CDR3 spans 15 residues. The germline gives CDR1 DFQATT, CDR2 SNEGSKA (reference sequence). The ends lost 0 bases at V and 5 bases at J; junction bases unmatched: 6. The CDR3 DNA reads as TGCAGTGCTAGAGAGGGGACAGCCTCAAATGAAAAACTGTTTTTT. Translating it yields CSAREGTASNEKLFF.

This clonotype was picked up a small number of times. This chain links TRBV21-1 with TRBJ1-3. TRBV21-1 is an annotated pseudogene. The CDR3 extends over 16 amino acids. CDR3 in amino acids: CASSKINLTVGNTIYF. The DNA for the CDR3 is TGTGCCAGCAGCAAAATAAATCTGACCGTAGGAAACACCATATATTTT.

The gene calls are TRBV7-3 and TRBJ2-1; D is unclear. CDR1 is SGHTA, CDR2 FQGTGA, per germline. This CDR3 has 12 amino acids. Trimming took off 2 bases at V and 8 bases at J, with 7 bases between the two ends. CDR3 protein: CASSLGADEQFF. CDR3 nucleotide sequence: TGTGCCAGCAGCTTAGGCGCGGATGAGCAGTTCTTC.

The chain joins TRBV27 to TRBJ2-1; 10 bases are a match to TRBD2. The CDR3 spans 18 residues. Unmatched junction bases numbered 12, after V lost 5 bases and J lost 2 bases. Germline values: CDR1 MNHEY, CDR2 SMNVEV (reference sequence). The CDR3 is CASSPWASGSGAYNEQFF. The CDR3 region has the DNA TGTGCCAGCAGTCCCTGGGCTAGCGGGAGTGGGGCCTACAATGAGCAGTTCTTC.

J is TRBJ2-7 and V is TRBV27; TRBD1 might be the D (6 bases). Germline V CDR1 and CDR2: MNHEY, SMNVEV (reference sequence). The CDR3 runs to 15 residues. The V gene lost 4 bases and the J gene lost 6 bases, with 19 bases spanning the gap. The CDR3 sequence: CASSSRPSTGREQYF. Here the CDR3 DNA reads TGTGCCAGCAGTTCTCGCCCATCTACAGGGCGCGAGCAGTACTTC.

The V call is TRBV18, the J call TRBJ2-3; TRBD2 matches 11 bases. Germline V gene sequence: CDR1 KGHSH, CDR2 LQKENI. The CDR3 consists of 16 residues. V shed 4 bases, J shed 4 bases, and the junction held 7 bases outside the gene matches. CDR3 sequence reads: CASSLPTSGNPDTQYF. In DNA form, the CDR3 reads TGTGCCAGCTCACTTCCGACTAGCGGGAACCCAGATACGCAGTATTTT.

The rearrangement links TRBV19 to TRBJ1-1; D remains ambiguous. V gave up 3 bases and J gave up 0 bases, with 20 bases separating them. This CDR3 is 18 amino acids long. Germline lookup yields CDR1 LNHDA and CDR2 SQIVND (reference sequence). The CDR3 sequence: CASSIDGPLTSMNTEAFF. Written as DNA, the CDR3 is TGTGCCAGTAGTATCGACGGTCCGCTCACCTCCATGAACACTGAAGCTTTCTTT.

The J gene is TRBJ1-1, the V gene TRBV19, with a tentative D call TRBD1 (6 bases). Trimming pared 1 base from V and 3 bases from J, leaving 9 bases between. Germline V CDR1 and CDR2: LNHDA, SQIVND (reference sequence). The CDR3 is 14 residues long. In DNA form, the CDR3 reads TGTGCCAGTAGTATAGGCAGGGGACACACTGAAGCTTTCTTT. It translates to CASSIGRGHTEAFF.

The gene calls are TRBV9 and TRBJ1-2, with D tentatively TRBD1 (5 bases). This CDR3 has 15 amino acids. V was cut by 4 bases and J by 0 bases, with 13 bases left in between. Per germline, CDR1 SGDLS and CDR2 YYNGEE. The CDR3 sequence is CASSPWRGANYGYTF. CDR3 in DNA: TGTGCCAGCAGCCCATGGAGGGGAGCTAACTATGGCTACACCTTC. Filled out from reference TRBV9 and TRBJ1-2, the complete variable domain reads DSGVTQTPKHLITATGQRVTLRCSPRSGDLSVYWYQQSLDQGLQFLIQYYNGEERAKGNILERFSAQQFPDLHSELNLSSLELGDSALYFCASSPWRGANYGYTFGSGTRLTVV.

This sequence joins TRBV6-1 and TRBJ1-2; no clear D gene. Germline CDR1 reads MNHNS; CDR2 reads SASEGT. V was cut by 4 bases and J by 7 bases, with 16 bases left in between. The CDR3 has 14 amino acids. CDR3 bases: TGTGCCAGCAGTGCCCAGGACCCCACGGGTGGCTACACCTTC. Amino acids: CASSAQDPTGGYTF.

This clonotype was seen only a few times. This sequence joins TRBV9 and TRBJ1-2; 7 nucleotides align to TRBD1. The V and J ends lost 0 bases and 4 bases, in that order; junction bases with no gene match: 6. This CDR3 has 15 residues. Germline values: CDR1 SGDLS, CDR2 YYNGEE. This chain's CDR3 is CASSVADRVGYGYTF. The DNA of the CDR3 is TGTGCCAGCAGCGTAGCTGACAGGGTAGGCTATGGCTACACCTTC. Using reference TRBV9 and TRBJ1-2 for the parts outside the CDR3, the full variable domain is DSGVTQTPKHLITATGQRVTLRCSPRSGDLSVYWYQQSLDQGLQFLIQYYNGEERAKGNILERFSAQQFPDLHSELNLSSLELGDSALYFCASSVADRVGYGYTFGSGTRLTVV.

Concerning this clonotype: A junction end diverges from the germline sequence, so it may reflect a read error. The chain joins TRBV7-2 to TRBJ2-7; 8 positions match TRBD1. This CDR3 comprises 12 residues. The germline V gene has CDR1 SGHTA and CDR2 FQGNSA. The CDR3 nucleotides read TGCGCCAGCAGTCTCAGGGGGCACGAGCAGTACTTC. Its translation is CASSLRGHEQYF.

This clonotype was seen more than once but under ten times. The chain recombines TRBV5-1 with TRBJ2-3; a possible D gene is TRBD1 (6 bases). Germline V CDR1 and CDR2: SGHRS, YFSETQ. The CDR3 is made up of 16 amino acids. The V gene lost 4 bases and the J gene lost 2 bases, with 17 bases spanning the gap. The CDR3 region is CASSRMGAGATDTQYF. The CDR3 DNA reads as TGCGCCAGCAGCCGGATGGGGGCCGGGGCCACAGATACGCAGTATTTT.

This clonotype has only a few counts. This chain connects TRBV7-9 to TRBJ2-1; 9 positions match TRBD2. This CDR3 is built from 15 residues. Trimming removed 2 bases from V and 3 bases from J; junction bases left unmatched: 2. Germline V gene sequence: CDR1 SEHNR, CDR2 FQNEAQ (reference sequence). This CDR3 reads CASSLLAGYYNEQFF. The CDR3 DNA is TGTGCCAGCAGCTTACTAGCGGGGTACTACAATGAGCAGTTCTTC.

The gene calls are TRBV5-1 and TRBJ2-1; 10 nucleotides agree with TRBD2. Germline CDR1 and CDR2: SGHRS and YFSETQ. The CDR3 has 16 amino acids. The V segment lost 0 bases and the J segment 9 bases; nucleotides outside the gene matches: 9. The CDR3 loop is CASSLASGGAIGEQFF. CDR3 DNA: TGCGCCAGCAGCTTGGCCAGCGGGGGGGCAATTGGTGAGCAGTTCTTC.

The gene calls are TRBV7-3 and TRBJ2-2, with TRBD1 matching over 7 bases. Trimming removed 3 bases from V and 2 bases from J; junction bases left unmatched: 3. This CDR3 region has 15 residues. Germline CDR1 SGHTA, CDR2 FQGTGA. CDR3 bases: TGTGCCAGCAGCTTGAGACAGGGTAACACCGGGGAGCTGTTTTTT. It codes for CASSLRQGNTGELFF. Filled out from reference TRBV7-3 and TRBJ2-2, the complete variable domain reads GAGVSQTPSNKVTEKGKYVELRCDPISGHTALYWYRQSLGQGPEFLIYFQGTGAADDSGLPNDRFFAVRPEGSVSTLKIQRTERGDSAVYLCASSLRQGNTGELFFGEGSRLTVL.

In its sample, this clonotype was seen once. This chain connects TRBV24-1 to TRBJ1-2, with 8 bases that match TRBD1. This CDR3 comprises 14 residues. V dropped 4 bases and J dropped 8; count of bases not matched to a gene: 8. Per germline, CDR1 KGHDR and CDR2 SFDVKD. In DNA form, the CDR3 reads TGTGCCACCAGTGACACGGACAGGGTTTACGGCTACACCTTC. It is translated as CATSDTDRVYGYTF.

In this sample, this clonotype turned up a few times. The rearrangement uses TRBV5-6 and TRBJ2-5; possible D gene TRBD1, 5 bases. The V and J ends lost 1 base and 7 bases respectively, with 11 bases between them. The CDR3 consists of 13 residues. Germline V gene lookup returns CDR1 SGHDT and CDR2 YYEEEE. CDR3 residues: CASSLQGGGTQYF. CDR3 DNA sequence: TGTGCCAGCAGCTTGCAGGGCGGTGGGACCCAGTACTTC. The full variable domain, in which reference TRBV5-6 and TRBJ2-5 provide the parts outside the CDR3, is DAGVTQSPTHLIKTRGQQVTLRCSPKSGHDTVSWYQQALGQGPQFIFQYYEEEERQRGNFPDRFSGHQFPNYSSELNVNALLLGDSALYLCASSLQGGGTQYFGPGTRLLVL.